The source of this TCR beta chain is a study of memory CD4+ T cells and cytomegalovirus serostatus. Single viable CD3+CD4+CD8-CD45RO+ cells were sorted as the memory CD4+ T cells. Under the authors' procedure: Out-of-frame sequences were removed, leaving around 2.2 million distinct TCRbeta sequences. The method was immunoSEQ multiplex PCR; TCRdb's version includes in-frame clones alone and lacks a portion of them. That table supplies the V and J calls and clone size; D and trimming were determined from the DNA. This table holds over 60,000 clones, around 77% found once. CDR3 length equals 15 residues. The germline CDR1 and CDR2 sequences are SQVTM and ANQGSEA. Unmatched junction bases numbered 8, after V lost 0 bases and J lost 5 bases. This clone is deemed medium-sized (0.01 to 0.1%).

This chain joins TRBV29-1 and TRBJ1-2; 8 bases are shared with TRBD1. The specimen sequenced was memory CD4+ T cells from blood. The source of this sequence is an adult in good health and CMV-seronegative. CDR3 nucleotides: TGCAGCGTTGAAGATCAAGACAGGGGACCATATGGCTACACCTTC. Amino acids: CSVEDQDRGPYGYTF.